This T cell receptor beta chain was obtained from a study of cytomegalovirus exposure and HLA in healthy donors. Study-wide results and caveats: It was reportedly the case that the classifier diagnosed cytomegalovirus status with high specificity and sensitivity. TCR beta V segments were, for the most part, productive about 87% or about 30% of the time in an earlier analysis. Solely CMV serostatus was available to characterize immune exposure. The authors listed approximately 160 TCR beta chains as cytomegalovirus-associated.

V dropped 4 bases and J dropped 0 bases, with 14 bases sitting between them. Germline CDR1 reads SGDLS; CDR2 reads YYNGEE. CDR3 length: 16 residues. A multiplex PCR was run with 60 Vbeta primers and 13 Jbeta primers. Measured with immunoSEQ multiplex PCR; TCRdb has only the in-frame clones, and not every one. The sample contains under 200,000 clones, around 80% of which appear only once. Concerning this clone itself: Its specificity is unknown.

V gene TRBV9 combines with J gene TRBJ1-3; D is unresolved. The clonotype was recovered from a male donor in good health and CMV-seropositive. Material: PBMCs. DNA for the CDR3: TGTGCCAGCAGCCCTGCATTGCTAAACTCTGGAAACACCATATATTTT. Translating gives CASSPALLNSGNTIYF. Looking up the rest from reference TRBV9 and TRBJ1-3 gives the full variable domain: DSGVTQTPKHLITATGQRVTLRCSPRSGDLSVYWYQQSLDQGLQFLIQYYNGEERAKGNILERFSAQQFPDLHSELNLSSLELGDSALYFCASSPALLNSGNTIYFGEGSWLTVV.